This TCR beta chain derives from a study of blood T cell repertoires in COVID-19. Study-level background: Samples came from the United States, Italy and Spain, spanning acute and convalescent COVID-19.

Original processing methods: Reference gene primer amplification gave nucleated cell count estimates. The data were produced by immunoSEQ multiplex PCR, yet TCRdb's version contains in-frame clones alone and is incomplete. D and trimming come from the DNA, and the V and J calls and clone size come from that table. The sample carries roughly 290,000 clones, 70% to 90% recorded once. Allocation to cohorts depended on clinical history reported by the participants. Cohort 3 recovery required two negative PCRs, clearance, or symptom resolution. The CDR3 totals 14 residues. Per germline, CDR1 KGHSH and CDR2 LQKENI. With 5 bases clipped from V and 1 base from J, the junction kept 3 bases outside the gene matches. For this clone: The same CDR3 is also encoded by other DNA sequences in this sample.

This chain links TRBV18 with TRBJ1-1; 8 bases are shared with TRBD1. This receptor was obtained from a woman in her thirties or forties who had recovered from COVID-19. Sequencing was carried out using PBMCs or T cells enriched from blood (not recorded which). The DNA of the CDR3 is TGTGCCAGCTCAAGAGACAGGGGGAACACTGAAGCTTTCTTT. Translating gives CASSRDRGNTEAFF.